This TCR beta chain was retrieved from a study of shared clonotypes between healthy human individuals. On the study more broadly: The plates for each donor numbered three CD4 naive, three CD4 memory, two CD8 naive and one CD8 memory.

This CDR3 spans 17 amino acids. The J segment lost 2 bases and the V segment lost 4 bases, leaving 8 bases of the junction unmatched. Germline V lookup: CDR1 SGDLS, CDR2 YYNGEE. TCRdb's copy holds only in-frame clones and misses some; the assay was immunoSEQ multiplex PCR. The profile shows around 1,000,000 clones, approximately 75% of them singletons. The J gene is TRBJ2-5, the V gene TRBV9; 13 nucleotides line up with TRBD2. The sequencing sample was made of memory CD4+ T cells from PBMCs. Regarding subset: CD45RA-negative fraction. This TCR was recovered from a man younger than 35 in good health. Some clones in this sample may be carry-over from other donors' samples. CDR3 nucleotide sequence: TGTGCCAGCAGCTCCGGACTAGCGGGAGAGGGGCAAGAGACCCAGTACTTC. It codes for CASSSGLAGEGQETQYF.